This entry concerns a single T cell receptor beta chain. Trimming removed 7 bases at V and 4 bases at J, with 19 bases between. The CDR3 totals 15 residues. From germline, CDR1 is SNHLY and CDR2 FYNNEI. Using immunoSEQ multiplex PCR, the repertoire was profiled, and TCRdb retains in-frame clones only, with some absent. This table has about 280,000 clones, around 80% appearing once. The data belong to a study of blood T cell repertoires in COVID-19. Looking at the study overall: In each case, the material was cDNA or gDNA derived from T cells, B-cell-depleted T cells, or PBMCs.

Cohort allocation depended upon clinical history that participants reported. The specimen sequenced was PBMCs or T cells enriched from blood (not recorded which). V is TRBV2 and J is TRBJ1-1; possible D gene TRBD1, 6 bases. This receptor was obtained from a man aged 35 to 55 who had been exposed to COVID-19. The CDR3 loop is CASTVYLQGRTEAFF. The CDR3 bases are TGTGCCAGCACTGTCTACCTACAGGGTCGCACTGAAGCTTTCTTT.